Listed below are T cell receptor beta chains from one sample, sequenced in a study of shared clonotypes between healthy human individuals. Method: immunoSEQ multiplex PCR; TCRdb's copy keeps in-frame clones and lacks some. The sample yields about 2.4 million clones, 80% to 95% seen once. Sequenced: naive CD4+ T cells from PBMCs. The origin of the receptors is a man aged 18-30 years in good health. Some clones in this sample may be carry-over from other donors' samples. CDR3s include the opening cysteine and the closing phenylalanine or tryptophan. A D gene is named only where the DNA matches it firmly. Not all rows give a size; the values are once, few, many and, for expanded clones, a class.

TGTGCCAGCTCACGACTAGCGCGACACAATGAGCAGTTCTTC CASSRLARHNEQFF TRBD2 TRBJ2-1 TRBV18 .
TGTGCCAGCAGCTCGGGTATCTCTGGAAACACCATATATTTT CASSSGISGNTIYF . TRBJ1-3 TRBV5-4 .
TGTGCCAGCAGCACTGACAGGGACCAGCCCCAGCATTTT CASSTDRDQPQHF TRBD1 TRBJ1-5 TRBV7-3 .
TGTGCCAGCAGCCCCAGAGGGGGGACCCAGTACTTC CASSPRGGTQYF . TRBJ2-5 TRBV7-6 once
TGCGCCAGCAGCTTGCTTTTCGGACAGGCTGGGGAGACCCAGTACTTC CASSLLFGQAGETQYF TRBD1 TRBJ2-5 TRBV5-1 once
TGTGCCAGCAGTGACAGGGGGCCTTGGGAGCTGTTTTTT CASSDRGPWELFF TRBD1 TRBJ2-2 TRBV2 .
TGCGCCAGCAGTCGGAGCAGGGAGGACGGGGAGCTGTTTTTT CASSRSREDGELFF . TRBJ2-2 TRBV5-1 .
TGTGCCAGCACCCCGGATAGCGGGAGTATCTCCTACGAGCAGTACTTC CASTPDSGSISYEQYF TRBD2 TRBJ2-7 TRBV7-2 .
TGCGCCAGCAGCCCTGGGCTGTATGGCTACACCTTC CASSPGLYGYTF . TRBJ1-2 TRBV5-1 .
TGTGCCAGCAGCTCCGGGACTAGCGGGAGCGGGTACGAGCAGTACTTC CASSSGTSGSGYEQYF TRBD2 TRBJ2-7 TRBV5-4 .
TGTGCCAGCAGTCCGGTTCGGGGCCCGCGGAGGACTGAAGCTTTCTTT CASSPVRGPRRTEAFF . TRBJ1-1 TRBV28 .
TGCAGCGTTGAATCAAAGGACAGGGGGGACATTCAGTACTTC CSVESKDRGDIQYF TRBD1 TRBJ2-4 TRBV29-1 once
TGTGCCAGTTCCCGACCGGGACAGGGGCCGAAGACCCAGTACTTC CASSRPGQGPKTQYF TRBD1 TRBJ2-5 TRBV28 .
TGTGCCAGCAGTTCCGGGGGGTTGGAACAGGGAGGGAACATTCAGTACTTC CASSSGGLEQGGNIQYF . TRBJ2-4 TRBV28 .
TGTGCCAGCAGTTGGGGGCAGGGGAGAGTCCGGGACGAGCAGTACTTC CASSWGQGRVRDEQYF . TRBJ2-7 TRBV6-5 .
TGTGCCACCTCGGGACTAGCGGGAGATTCTCGCTACGAGCAGTACTTC CATSGLAGDSRYEQYF TRBD2 TRBJ2-7 TRBV27 .
TGTGCCAGTAGTGGGCCAGGGGGTCAGCCCCAGCATTTT CASSGPGGQPQHF TRBD1 TRBJ1-5 TRBV19 few
TGTGCCAGCAGTTATGAGGGGTTGAACACTGAAGCTTTCTTT CASSYEGLNTEAFF . TRBJ1-1 TRBV6-5 .
TGTGCCAGCAGCTTACCCAGGACAGGGTACACCGGGGAGCTGTTTTTT CASSLPRTGYTGELFF TRBD1 TRBJ2-2 TRBV7-2 .
TGTGCCAGCTCACTTTTGACTACCAGTAACACCGGGGAGCTGTTTTTT CASSLLTTSNTGELFF . TRBJ2-2 TRBV18 .
TGTGCCAGCAGCCACGGACAGCCGTCTGAAGCTTTCTTT CASSHGQPSEAFF . TRBJ1-1 TRBV7-9 .
TGTGCCAGCAGCTTAAGGGGATTCGATGGCTACACCTTC CASSLRGFDGYTF . TRBJ1-2 TRBV7-2 .
TGCGCCAGCAGCTTGCCAGGTGACCGCCTTGAAGCTTTCTTT CASSLPGDRLEAFF . TRBJ1-1 TRBV5-1 few
TGCGCCAGCAGTGAGTCGAGGCAGGGTGCGGACGAGCAGTACTTC CASSESRQGADEQYF . TRBJ2-7 TRBV10-1 .
TGCGCCAGCAGCTTGGAAGTAGCGGAGTACAATGAGCAGTTCTTC CASSLEVAEYNEQFF . TRBJ2-1 TRBV5-1 .
TGTGCCAGCAGCTTCGGGACAGGAGACTACGAGCAGTACTTC CASSFGTGDYEQYF TRBD1 TRBJ2-7 TRBV5-4 .
TGTGCCAGCTCACCACAGGGGGGAAATCCGGGAGATACGCAGTATTTT CASSPQGGNPGDTQYF . TRBJ2-3 TRBV18 .
TGTGCCAGCAGTGAAAGGTTGAGACAGGGTGCAGAGACCCAGTACTTC CASSERLRQGAETQYF TRBD1 TRBJ2-5 TRBV2 .
TGTGCCAGCTCGCTGACAGATAGCAATCAGCCCCAGCATTTT CASSLTDSNQPQHF . TRBJ1-5 TRBV18 .
TGTGCCAGCTCACCGGCGTTACAACCGAGAGCCTACAATGAGCAGTTCTTC CASSPALQPRAYNEQFF . TRBJ2-1 TRBV18 .
TGTGCCAGCAGCCAAGGGTTAAATAGCAATCAGCCCCAGCATTTT CASSQGLNSNQPQHF . TRBJ1-5 TRBV11-2 .
TGTGCCAGCAGCTTCGACCACAGGGGAAATCAGCCCCAGCATTTT CASSFDHRGNQPQHF TRBD1 TRBJ1-5 TRBV27 few
TGTGCCAGCAGTGGAGGGACTAGCGGCCTACAGTACTTC CASSGGTSGLQYF TRBD2 TRBJ2-7 TRBV2 .
TGTGCCAGCTCACCACTCTGGTCCGGGGAGCTGTTTTTT CASSPLWSGELFF . TRBJ2-2 TRBV18 .
TGCGCCAGCAGCTTGGTAGGCAGGGGGTCCTACAATGAGCAGTTCTTC CASSLVGRGSYNEQFF TRBD1 TRBJ2-1 TRBV5-1 .
TGCGCCAGCAGCTTGGGTACAAACCAAGAGACCCAGTACTTC CASSLGTNQETQYF . TRBJ2-5 TRBV5-1 .
TGTGCCAGCAGCTCAATCATCTATGGCTACACCTTC CASSSIIYGYTF . TRBJ1-2 TRBV7-8 .
TGCAGCGTTCCCCGACTAGCGGATAACTCCTACAATGAGCAGTTCTTC CSVPRLADNSYNEQFF TRBD2 TRBJ2-1 TRBV29-1 .
TGTGCCAGCAAGGGCAACAGGGAGAGCACCGGGGAGCTGTTTTTT CASKGNRESTGELFF . TRBJ2-2 TRBV6-1 .
TGCAGCGTTGAATCCGGGACAGCGAACACCGGGGAGCTGTTTTTT CSVESGTANTGELFF TRBD1 TRBJ2-2 TRBV29-1 .
TGTGCCAGCAGCGTCGCTAGCGGGAGTAAGTACGAGCAGTACTTC CASSVASGSKYEQYF TRBD2 TRBJ2-7 TRBV9 .
TGTGCCAGCAGCTTAGTAGGCAGCCCTGAAGCTTTCTTT CASSLVGSPEAFF . TRBJ1-1 TRBV7-8 .
TGTGCCAGCAGCGTAGGCCCAGGCACTAACTATGGCTACACCTTC CASSVGPGTNYGYTF . TRBJ1-2 TRBV9 .
TGTGCCAGCAGTTTGCGGGGTTGGGGCTACACCTTC CASSLRGWGYTF . TRBJ1-2 TRBV28 few
TGTGCCAGCACCTTGGGGGTCACCGGGGAGCTGTTTTTT CASTLGVTGELFF . TRBJ2-2 TRBV6-5 .
TGTGCCAGCTGGGGGGCCCGGGGCACTGAAGCTTTCTTT CASWGARGTEAFF . TRBJ1-1 TRBV28 .
TGTGCCAGCAGCTTGAGGTCGACAGGGTGGACGCAGTATTTT CASSLRSTGWTQYF TRBD1 TRBJ2-3 TRBV5-4 .